The rows below give T cell receptor beta chains drawn from one sample of a study of blood T cell repertoires in COVID-19. Profiled with immunoSEQ multiplex PCR; TCRdb holds only in-frame clones, not every one. The sample carries over 150,000 clones, 80% to 85% recorded once. The sequencing input was peripheral blood. All receptors derive from a woman aged 60 to 75 with acute or convalescent COVID-19. The CDR3 runs from the conserved cysteine through the conserved F or W. The D gene is left open where the match is weak. For some rows the clone size is stated as once, few or many, or as a class when expanded; others skip it.

D | size | J | V | DNA | CDR3
TRBD1 | . | TRBJ1-6 | TRBV9 | TGTGCCAGCAGCCGGGACAGTAAAAATTCACCCCTCCACTTT | CASSRDSKNSPLHF
. | few | TRBJ1-6 | TRBV7-8 | TGTGCCAGCAGCTTAGTCACGGGTCGCTCCTATAATTCACCCCTCCACTTT | CASSLVTGRSYNSPLHF
. | . | TRBJ1-5 | TRBV2 | TGTGCCAGCAGGCCCCCCCCAACAGGTAGCAATCAGCCCCAGCATTTT | CASRPPPTGSNQPQHF
TRBD1 | . | TRBJ1-1 | TRBV27 | TGTGCCAGCAGTTTATCTCCTTCGACCATATGGGACAGGGGGAAGCGGGCTGAAGCTTTCTTT | CASSLSPSTIWDRGKRAEAFF
. | . | TRBJ2-1 | TRBV7-2 | TGTGCCAGCAGCTTAGCGTGGAGGGGTCGACGCTCCTACAATGAGCAGTTCTTC | CASSLAWRGRRSYNEQFF
. | . | TRBJ1-1 | TRBV9 | TGTGCCAGCAGCAGAACGGCAGGGGCGACAAACACTGAAGCTTTCTTT | CASSRTAGATNTEAFF
. | few | TRBJ2-1 | TRBV6-1 | TGTGCCAGCAGTGGACACGGGAAAGTTGAGCGGGATGAGCAGTTCTTC | CASSGHGKVERDEQFF
TRBD1 | . | TRBJ1-2 | TRBV9 | TGTGCCAGCAGCGTAGTTCCAGGGGGCACGGGTGGCTACACCTTC | CASSVVPGGTGGYTF
TRBD2 | . | TRBJ2-2 | TRBV7-3 | TGTGCCAGCAGCTTAATACGGGGGGCGAACACCGGGGAGCTGTTTTTT | CASSLIRGANTGELFF
TRBD1 | . | TRBJ1-5 | TRBV7-2 | TGTGCCAGCAGCTTAGGGCAGGGCAGGGGGGAGCCCCAGCATTTT | CASSLGQGRGEPQHF
. | once | TRBJ2-3 | TRBV10-1 | TGCGCCAGCAGTTCGGGGATTACGCAGTATTTT | CASSSGITQYF
TRBD1 | . | TRBJ2-5 | TRBV5-4 | TGTGCCAGCAGCTTGAGGGACAGGGCCCAAGAGACCCAGTACTTC | CASSLRDRAQETQYF
. | once | TRBJ2-7 | TRBV11-2 | TGTGCCAGCAGCTTTGACACTTCCTACGAGCAGTACTTC | CASSFDTSYEQYF
. | . | TRBJ1-4 | TRBV27 | TGTGCCAGCAGTGAGCGGGGTGAAAAACTGTTTTTT | CASSERGEKLFF
TRBD1 | . | TRBJ1-2 | TRBV7-2 | TGTGCCAGCAGCTCGCGACAGGGTGGGCCCTATGGCTACACCTTC | CASSSRQGGPYGYTF
TRBD1 | . | TRBJ1-6 | TRBV5-6 | TGTGCCAGCAGCACTACTTGGGACAGGGGAAGTTCACCCCTCCACTTT | CASSTTWDRGSSPLHF
TRBD1 | . | TRBJ2-7 | TRBV5-1 | TGCGCCAGCAGCCCGGACAGGGACGAGCAGTACTTC | CASSPDRDEQYF
TRBD1 | . | TRBJ1-2 | TRBV11-2 | TGTGCCAGCAGCTTAGATCAACGCCGGACAGGCTATGGCTACACCTTC | CASSLDQRRTGYGYTF
. | . | TRBJ1-4 | TRBV5-1 | TGCGCCAGCTCCACCCTAGCGGGCCAATCCCCTAATGAAAAACTGTTTTTT | CASSTLAGQSPNEKLFF
TRBD2 | once | TRBJ2-1 | TRBV4-1 | TGCGCCAGCAGCCAAGGACGGGGGGGCCAAAGTGAGCAGTTCTTC | CASSQGRGGQSEQFF
. | . | TRBJ2-7 | TRBV5-4 | TGTGCCAGCAGCTTGGCGCAGGGCTACGAGCAGTACTTC | CASSLAQGYEQYF
TRBD2 | . | TRBJ2-3 | TRBV18 | TGTGCCAGCTCACCACCTAGCGGGTCGCAGGGAGATACGCAGTATTTT | CASSPPSGSQGDTQYF
. | . | TRBJ2-1 | TRBV4-1 | TGCGCCAGCAGCCCGAGCCGGGATGAGCAGTTCTTC | CASSPSRDEQFF
TRBD1 | . | TRBJ2-7 | TRBV6-6 | TGTGCCAGCAGTCCTTACGTGGGACAGGGGATAGTCGACGAGCAGTACTTC | CASSPYVGQGIVDEQYF
. | . | TRBJ1-4 | TRBV10-1 | TGCGCCAGCAGTGTGGAGACAGCGAACTCTAATGAAAAACTGTTTTTT | CASSVETANSNEKLFF
. | . | TRBJ2-3 | TRBV7-2 | TGTGCCAGCAGCCCGCTTGGGACTTTCACAGATACGCAGTATTTT | CASSPLGTFTDTQYF
TRBD1 | once | TRBJ1-4 | TRBV19 | TGTGCCAGTAGTCGTGGGACAGGGGCAACTAATGAAAAACTGTTTTTT | CASSRGTGATNEKLFF
. | . | TRBJ1-6 | TRBV21-1 | TGTGCCAGCAGCAGTCTGGCAGGGGGGAATTCACCCCTCCACTTT | CASSSLAGGNSPLHF
TRBD1 | . | TRBJ1-2 | TRBV25-1 | TGTGCCAGCAGGGAAGCCGGACAGGTCTATGGCTACACCTTC | CASREAGQVYGYTF
. | . | TRBJ2-5 | TRBV15 | TGTGCCACCAGCAGAACGCAGGGACAAAGAGAGACCCAGTACTTC | CATSRTQGQRETQYF
. | many | TRBJ2-1 | TRBV9 | TGTGCCAGCAGCGTTTCAGGCGGGGGCCAGGATGAGCAGTTCTTC | CASSVSGGGQDEQFF
TRBD1 | . | TRBJ1-6 | TRBV28 | TGTGCCAGCAGACCTACTCCCCTTGGGACAGGGGGAAAGAATTCACCCCTCCACTTT | CASRPTPLGTGGKNSPLHF
. | . | TRBJ1-2 | TRBV7-9 | TGTGCCAGCAGCCCCGTCAACTATGGCTACACCTTC | CASSPVNYGYTF
TRBD1 | few | TRBJ1-5 | TRBV5-7 | TGTGCCAGCAGCCCCGGGACAGGGATCGAGAATCAGCCCCAGCATTTT | CASSPGTGIENQPQHF
TRBD1 | . | TRBJ1-2 | TRBV7-9 | TGTGCCAGCAGCCCGGAATTCGGACAGGGGGGCGGCTACACCTTC | CASSPEFGQGGGYTF
. | . | TRBJ1-6 | TRBV4-3 | TGCGCCAGCAGCCAGCGGGGGACATCACCCCTCCACTTT | CASSQRGTSPLHF
. | . | TRBJ1-4 | TRBV28 | TGTGCCAGCACCGATTCAGGGGAAAAACTGTTTTTT | CASTDSGEKLFF
TRBD1 | . | TRBJ2-7 | TRBV28 | TGTGCCAGCAGTTTATTCCACGGGACAGGGAGGGGTCAGTACTTC | CASSLFHGTGRGQYF
TRBD1 | . | TRBJ1-2 | TRBV6-2/TRBV6-3 | TGTGCCAGCAGTTACACCTCAGGGGGTGCTGGTGGCTACACCTTC | CASSYTSGGAGGYTF
. | . | TRBJ2-4 | TRBV7-2 | TGTGCCAGCAGCTTAAGGACAGAGGTAGCCAAAAACATTCAGTACTTC | CASSLRTEVAKNIQYF
TRBD1 | . | TRBJ2-1 | TRBV4-1 | TGCGCCAGCAGCCAAGAGGACAGGTACAATGAGCAGTTCTTC | CASSQEDRYNEQFF
TRBD1 | . | TRBJ1-2 | TRBV6-6 | TGTGCCAGCAGTAGCACGGGACAGGCCTATGGCTACACCTTC | CASSSTGQAYGYTF
. | . | TRBJ2-2 | TRBV4-3 | TGCGCCAGCAGCCGGTACAGGGACACCGGGGAGCTGTTTTTT | CASSRYRDTGELFF
. | . | TRBJ2-7 | TRBV13 | TGTGCCAGCAGCTTAGGAGTGAGCGAGCAGTACTTC | CASSLGVSEQYF
TRBD2 | . | TRBJ2-3 | TRBV19 | TGTGCCAGTAGTATGTGGGGGGAGGCGGGGGCAGATACGCAGTATTTT | CASSMWGEAGADTQYF
TRBD1 | . | TRBJ2-7 | TRBV19 | TGTGCCAGTAGTCCCGGACAGGGTCAGTACTACGAGCAGTACTTC | CASSPGQGQYYEQYF
TRBD2 | . | TRBJ2-5 | TRBV5-1 | TGCGCCAGCAGCTGGGAAGGGACTAGGAGGGGGGAAGAGACCCAGTACTTC | CASSWEGTRRGEETQYF
TRBD1 | . | TRBJ2-3 | TRBV9 | TGTGCCAGCAGCCACAGGGGGCTTCCATTCACAGATACGCAGTATTTT | CASSHRGLPFTDTQYF
. | . | TRBJ1-1 | TRBV6-5 | TGTGCCAGCAGCCTAGAGGTAGCTACTGAAGCTTTCTTT | CASSLEVATEAFF
TRBD2 | . | TRBJ2-5 | TRBV4-2 | TGTGCCAGCAGCCAAGTGGGTAGCGGGGGATTTCAAGAGACCCAGTACTTC | CASSQVGSGGFQETQYF
. | once | TRBJ2-4 | TRBV4-1 | TGCGCCAGCAGCCAAGATCGCGGGGGCGCCAAAAACATTCAGTACTTC | CASSQDRGGAKNIQYF
TRBD1 | . | TRBJ2-5 | TRBV28 | TGTGCCAGCAGTTTAGGACAGGGGCCCCAAGAGACCCAGTACTTC | CASSLGQGPQETQYF
TRBD2 | . | TRBJ2-1 | TRBV5-1 | TGCGCCAGCAGCTTGCCGGGACTAGCGGGGAACAATGAGCAGTTCTTC | CASSLPGLAGNNEQFF
. | . | TRBJ2-3 | TRBV9 | TGTGCCAGCAGCGTACTAGCGAACACAGATACGCAGTATTTT | CASSVLANTDTQYF
TRBD1 | . | TRBJ1-3 | TRBV29-1 | TGCAGCGTGGGGACAGGGGGTCCCTCTGGAAACACCATATATTTT | CSVGTGGPSGNTIYF